Each of the 2 T cell receptor beta chains below was sequenced from the same sample in a study of T cell repertoires in cytomegalovirus infection. Each CDR3 protein is one row after TCRdb ran MiXCR on the reads. This sample has about 250,000 distinct CDR3 sequences, with approximately 15% found just once. Material: CD8+ T cells from PBMCs. The receptors shown here come from a human donor in good health (CMV status not recorded). Some clones in this sample may be carry-over from other donors' samples.

There are a few counts of this clonotype. This chain uses TRBV5-1 with TRBJ2-3, with 10 positions matching TRBD2. This CDR3 contains 16 residues. In germline, CDR1 is SGHRS, CDR2 YFSETQ. Trimming cost V 4 bases and J 3 bases; bases outside gene matches: 8. CDR3 region: CASSPEAGGLTDTQYF. In DNA form, the CDR3 reads TGCGCCAGCAGCCCGGAAGCGGGGGGGCTAACAGATACGCAGTATTTT.

This clonotype was observed a few times. V is TRBV15 and J is TRBJ1-4; 7 bases are a match to TRBD1. CDR1 is LNHNV, CDR2 YYDKDF, per germline (reference sequence). The V and J ends lost 1 base and 6 bases, in that order; junction bases with no gene match: 14. This CDR3 comprises 18 residues. The CDR3 DNA reads as TGTGCCACCAGCAGAGTCCGACAGGGAGGTAGTCCGGATGAAAAACTGTTTTTT. Its protein product is CATSRVRQGGSPDEKLFF.